Listed here are 15 T cell receptor beta chains from one sample, sequenced in a study of a mutant IDH1 vaccine in newly diagnosed glioma. Indicated time point: week 23, last vaccination. Topical imiquimod accompanied each vaccine dose, which consisted of 300 ug of mutant IDH1 20-mer peptide. The repertoire was sequenced with immunoSEQ multiplex PCR; TCRdb's copy has only in-frame clones and lacks some. The sample has around 30,000 clones; roughly 80% are singletons. No cognate antigen is known for these TCRs. The input for sequencing was PBMCs, taken from a glioma patient whose treatment included an IDH1 peptide vaccine. These receptors came from a woman aged 18 to 35 with glioma.

The chain recombines TRBV7-9 with TRBJ1-6, with unresolved D. Deletions cut 7 bases from V and 7 bases from J, with 11 bases between. This CDR3 is 13 amino acids long. Germline V lookup: CDR1 SEHNR, CDR2 FQNEAQ (reference sequence). The chain's CDR3 is CASTRPGNSPLHF. CDR3 nucleotides: TGTGCCAGCACCCGGCCGGGGAATTCACCCCTCCACTTT.

This chain links TRBV19 with TRBJ1-2; D perhaps matches TRBD1 (5 bases). Germline CDR1 and CDR2: LNHDA and SQIVND (reference sequence). The CDR3 spans 14 residues. V was cut by 4 bases and J by 8 bases, with 17 bases left in between. CDR3 sequence reads: CASSTGDGFTGYTF. CDR3 DNA: TGTGCCAGTAGTACCGGGGACGGGTTTACAGGCTACACCTTC.

J is TRBJ2-1 and V is TRBV29-1; 9 bases are a match to TRBD1. The CDR3 runs 13 residues. CDR1 is SQVTM and CDR2 is ANQGSEA in the germline V gene. Trimming removed 7 bases from V and 7 bases from J; junction bases left unmatched: 8. The CDR3 DNA reads TGCAGCGCCGACAGGGGGACGTTGAATGAGCAGTTCTTC. Translation gives CSADRGTLNEQFF.

The chain couples TRBV5-1 to TRBJ1-3; D is undetermined. The V gene lost 0 bases and the J gene lost 4 bases, with 11 bases spanning the gap. CDR3 length: 15 residues. Germline V gene lookup returns CDR1 SGHRS and CDR2 YFSETQ. For the CDR3, the DNA is TGCGCCAGCAGCTTGGTGGCGTCAGAAGGAAACACCATATATTTT. Protein: CASSLVASEGNTIYF.

The chain employs TRBV9 and TRBJ1-4, with a possible D match to TRBD1 (5 bases). Trimming cost V 0 bases and J 4 bases, with 10 bases left between them. This CDR3 spans 15 amino acids. Germline V lookup: CDR1 SGDLS, CDR2 YYNGEE. CDR3 in amino acids: CASSVGGGLNEKLFF. DNA of the CDR3: TGTGCCAGCAGCGTAGGGGGGGGACTTAATGAAAAACTGTTTTTT.

This clone was recorded only once. The chain couples TRBV5-1 to TRBJ1-6, with 9 bases identical to TRBD1. This CDR3 spans 16 amino acids. In germline, CDR1 is SGHRS, CDR2 YFSETQ. The junction had 13 bases not matched to a gene; V was cut back by 5 bases and J by 10 bases. The CDR3 region is CASRLTGTGLGSPLHF. Written as DNA, the CDR3 is TGCGCCAGCAGGCTCACCGGGACAGGGCTCGGCTCACCCCTCCACTTT.

This clone is medium-sized by share. This chain connects TRBV5-4 to TRBJ2-2; TRBD2 agrees at 11 bases. The germline V gene has CDR1 SGHNT and CDR2 YYREEE (reference sequence). This CDR3 is 15 amino acids long. J was trimmed by 3 bases and V by 3 bases; bases with no gene match: 1. The CDR3 DNA follows: TGTGCCAGCAGCTCACTAGCGGGGGACACCGGGGAGCTGTTTTTT. It is translated as CASSSLAGDTGELFF.

The genes are TRBV7-9 and TRBJ1-1, with D unresolved. The CDR3 has 13 amino acids. V was clipped by 4 bases and J by 6 bases, with 12 bases between them. Germline lookup yields CDR1 SEHNR and CDR2 FQNEAQ (reference sequence). The CDR3: CASSWEKTSEAFF. The CDR3 bases are TGTGCCAGCAGCTGGGAAAAGACGTCTGAAGCTTTCTTT.

The J gene is TRBJ1-2, the V gene TRBV2; 8 bases are shared with TRBD1. The length of the CDR3 is 13 residues. Germline V gives CDR1 SNHLY, CDR2 FYNNEI. V was pared by 5 bases and J by 5 bases, with 4 bases of the junction left unmatched. CDR3 DNA sequence: TGTGCCAGCAGTCAGGGGGCAGGGTATGGCTACACCTTC. Amino acid sequence: CASSQGAGYGYTF.

This clone ranks as medium-sized. The chain employs TRBV19 and TRBJ2-2, with 11 bases lining up with TRBD1. CDR1 is LNHDA, CDR2 SQIVND, per germline (reference sequence). V trimming: 2 bases; J trimming: 3 bases; junction bases outside the gene matches: 2. The CDR3 has 16 residues. The CDR3: CASSIWDRGDTGELFF. The CDR3 DNA follows: TGTGCCAGTAGTATATGGGACAGGGGGGACACCGGGGAGCTGTTTTTT.

The CDR3 region is CASSYDIGQPQHF. The CDR3 coding sequence is TGTGCCAGCAGTTACGATATTGGTCAGCCCCAGCATTTT. This chain links TRBV6-5 with TRBJ1-5; no reliable D call. The CDR3 spans 13 residues. CDR1 is MNHEY and CDR2 is SVGAGI in the germline V gene. Trimming took off 2 bases at V and 6 bases at J, with 8 bases between the two ends.

The rearrangement links TRBV7-8 to TRBJ2-2; 11 nucleotides agree with TRBD1. CDR3 size: 16 residues. The V gene end was trimmed by 5 bases and the J gene end by 6 bases; junction bases not matched to a gene: 8. Looked up from germline, CDR1 is SGHVS and CDR2 is FQNEAQ. CDR3: CASSPVRDRGAGELFF. In DNA, the CDR3 is TGTGCCAGCAGCCCCGTCAGGGACAGGGGGGCCGGGGAGCTGTTTTTT.

The V call is TRBV6-5, the J call TRBJ1-1; the D is unclear. The germline V and J ends were trimmed by 6 bases and 2 bases, with 7 bases remaining between them. Germline CDR1 MNHEY, CDR2 SVGAGI. The CDR3 consists of 12 residues. CDR3 sequence: CASRPSNTEAFF. DNA of the CDR3: TGTGCCAGCAGACCCAGCAACACTGAAGCTTTCTTT.

This chain joins TRBV27 and TRBJ2-5; D is ambiguous. The CDR3 consists of 11 residues. Germline assignment: CDR1 MNHEY and CDR2 SMNVEV (reference sequence). The V end lost 7 bases, the J end lost 7 bases, and 10 bases lay between the germline ends. CDR3 sequence: CASTKKWTQYF. The CDR3 nucleotides read TGTGCCAGCACCAAAAAATGGACCCAGTACTTC.

The chain uses TRBV28 and TRBJ1-1, with D unresolved. CDR3 length equals 16 residues. Germline values: CDR1 MDHEN, CDR2 SYDVKM. V dropped 2 bases and J dropped 0 bases, with 13 bases sitting between them. CDR3 protein: CASSLRESSLNTEAFF. CDR3 DNA: TGTGCCAGCAGTTTAAGGGAATCCAGCTTGAACACTGAAGCTTTCTTT.